This T cell receptor (beta chain) was observed in a study of shared clonotypes between healthy human individuals. Study results and limitations: Larger estimated richness was generally recorded for naive subsets relative to memory subsets.

In the original workflow: Without quality scores, immunoSEQ junctional reads could not be filtered like full-length reads. Sequencing used immunoSEQ multiplex PCR; TCRdb keeps in-frame clones, though not all of them. The V and J calls and clone size were taken over from that table, and D and trimming were inferred from the DNA. The repertoire holds millions of clones, with about 95% as singletons. Germline CDR1 SGHRS, CDR2 YFSETQ. The CDR3 runs 14 residues. V lost 0 bases and J lost 3, with 10 bases in between. Terminally differentiated effector memory CD45RA+ cells were left out of the naive CD8 fraction, which was CD45RO-negative and positively selected for CCR7. Details on this clone: What it binds is unknown.

This clonotype was sampled from a man aged 18 to 35 in good health. The specimen sequenced was naive CD8+ T cells sorted from blood. V and J are TRBV5-1 and TRBJ2-7, with no clear D. Here the CDR3 reads CASSLVQTGYEQYF. In nucleotides, the CDR3 is TGCGCCAGCAGCTTGGTTCAGACCGGCTACGAGCAGTACTTC.